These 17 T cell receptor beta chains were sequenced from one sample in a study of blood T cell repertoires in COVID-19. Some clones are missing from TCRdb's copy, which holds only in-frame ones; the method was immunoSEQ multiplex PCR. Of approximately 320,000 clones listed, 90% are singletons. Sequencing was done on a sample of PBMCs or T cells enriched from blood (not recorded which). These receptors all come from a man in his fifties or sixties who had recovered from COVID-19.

Written as DNA, the CDR3 is TGTGCCTGGAGGAACAGGGGGCATCTCGGTAGGGACACTGAAGCTTTCTTT. It codes for CAWRNRGHLGRDTEAFF. The chain carries TRBV30 and TRBJ1-1; 9 positions match TRBD1. Germline CDR1 reads GTSNPN; CDR2 reads SVGIG (reference sequence). Trimming at V came to 3 bases and at J to 3 bases, leaving 14 bases not matched to a gene. The CDR3 is 17 residues long.

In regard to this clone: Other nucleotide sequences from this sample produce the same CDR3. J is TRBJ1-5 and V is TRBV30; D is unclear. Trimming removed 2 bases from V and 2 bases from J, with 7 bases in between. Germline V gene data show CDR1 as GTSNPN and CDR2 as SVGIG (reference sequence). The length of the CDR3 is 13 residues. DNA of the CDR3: TGTGCCTGGAGTCGGCAGGGCAATCAGCCCCAGCATTTT. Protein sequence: CAWSRQGNQPQHF.

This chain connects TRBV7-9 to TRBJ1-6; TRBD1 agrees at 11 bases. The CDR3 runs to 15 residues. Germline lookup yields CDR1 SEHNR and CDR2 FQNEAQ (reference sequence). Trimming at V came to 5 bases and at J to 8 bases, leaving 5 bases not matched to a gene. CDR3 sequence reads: CASSDRGQGDSPLHF. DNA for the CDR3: TGTGCCAGCAGCGACCGGGGACAGGGGGATTCACCCCTCCACTTT.

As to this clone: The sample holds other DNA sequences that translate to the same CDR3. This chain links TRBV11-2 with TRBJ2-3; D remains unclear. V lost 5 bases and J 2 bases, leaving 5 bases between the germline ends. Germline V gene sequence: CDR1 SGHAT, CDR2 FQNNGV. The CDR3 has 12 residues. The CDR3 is CASSPSTDTQYF. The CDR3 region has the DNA TGTGCCAGCAGCCCGTCCACAGATACGCAGTATTTT. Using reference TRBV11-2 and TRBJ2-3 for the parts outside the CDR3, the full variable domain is EAGVAQSPRYKIIEKRQSVAFWCNPISGHATLYWYQQILGQGPKLLIQFQNNGVVDDSQLPKDRFSAERLKGVDSTLKIQPAKLEDSAVYLCASSPSTDTQYFGPGTRLTVL.

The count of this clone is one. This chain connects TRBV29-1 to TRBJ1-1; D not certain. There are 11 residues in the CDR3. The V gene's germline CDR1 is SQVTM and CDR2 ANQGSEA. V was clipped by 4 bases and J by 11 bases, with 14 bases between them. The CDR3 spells CSVGYSQRAFF. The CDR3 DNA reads TGCAGCGTTGGTTACAGTCAAAGGGCTTTCTTT. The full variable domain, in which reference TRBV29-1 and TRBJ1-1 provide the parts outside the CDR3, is SAVISQKPSRDICQRGTSLTIQCQVDSQVTMMFWYRQQPGQSLTLIATANQGSEATYESGFVIDKFPISRPNLTFSTLTVSNMSPEDSSIYLCSVGYSQRAFFGQGTRLTVV.

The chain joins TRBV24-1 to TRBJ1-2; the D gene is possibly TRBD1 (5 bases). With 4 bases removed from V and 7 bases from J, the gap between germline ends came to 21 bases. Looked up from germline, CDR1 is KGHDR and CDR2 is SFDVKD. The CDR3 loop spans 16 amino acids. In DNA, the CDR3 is TGTGCCACCAGTGAGAACCTCAGGGAGGACGTAGTTGGCTACACCTTC. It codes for CATSENLREDVVGYTF.

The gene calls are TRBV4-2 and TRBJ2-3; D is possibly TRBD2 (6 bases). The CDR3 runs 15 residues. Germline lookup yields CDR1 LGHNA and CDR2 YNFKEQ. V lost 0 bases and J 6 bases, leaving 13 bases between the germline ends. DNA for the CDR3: TGTGCCAGCAGCCAAGATCGGGCGGGGAGGGATACGCAGTATTTT. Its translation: CASSQDRAGRDTQYF.

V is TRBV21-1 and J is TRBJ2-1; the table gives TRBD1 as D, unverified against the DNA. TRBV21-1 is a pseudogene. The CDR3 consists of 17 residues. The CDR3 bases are TGTGCCAGCAGCAAAGAGAGGGACAGGGGGACCTACAATGAGCAGTTCTTC. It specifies CASSKERDRGTYNEQFF.

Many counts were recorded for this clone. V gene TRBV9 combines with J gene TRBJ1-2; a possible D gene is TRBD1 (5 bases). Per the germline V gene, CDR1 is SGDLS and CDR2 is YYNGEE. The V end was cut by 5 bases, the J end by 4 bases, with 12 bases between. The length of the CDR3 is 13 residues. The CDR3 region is CASSARDSYGYTF. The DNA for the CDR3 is TGTGCCAGCAGTGCCAGGGATTCCTATGGCTACACCTTC.

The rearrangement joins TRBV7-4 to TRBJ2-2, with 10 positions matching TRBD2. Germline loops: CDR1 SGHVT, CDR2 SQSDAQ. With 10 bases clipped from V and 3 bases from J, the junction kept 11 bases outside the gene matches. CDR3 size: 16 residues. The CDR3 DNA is TGTGCCACACGGGGGCTAGCGGGGGAGTACACCGGGGAGCTGTTTTTT. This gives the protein CATRGLAGEYTGELFF.

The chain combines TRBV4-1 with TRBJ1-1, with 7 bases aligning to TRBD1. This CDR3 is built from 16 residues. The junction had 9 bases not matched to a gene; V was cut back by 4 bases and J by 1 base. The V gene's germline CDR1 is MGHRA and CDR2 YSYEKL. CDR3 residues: CASSRVTGESNTEAFF. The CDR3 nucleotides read TGCGCCAGCAGCCGGGTAACAGGGGAATCGAACACTGAAGCTTTCTTT.

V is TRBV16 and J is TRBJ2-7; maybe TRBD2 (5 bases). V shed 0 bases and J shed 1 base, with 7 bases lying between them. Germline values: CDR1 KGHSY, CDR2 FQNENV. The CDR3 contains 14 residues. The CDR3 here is CASSQSGVSYEQYF. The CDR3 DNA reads TGTGCCAGCAGCCAATCCGGGGTTTCCTACGAGCAGTACTTC.

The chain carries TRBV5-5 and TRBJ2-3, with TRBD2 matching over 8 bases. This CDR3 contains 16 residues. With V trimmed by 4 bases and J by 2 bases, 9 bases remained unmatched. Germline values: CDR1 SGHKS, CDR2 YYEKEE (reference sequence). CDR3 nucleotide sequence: TGTGCCAGCAGCCCGGACCCTAGCGGGCTCACAGATACGCAGTATTTT. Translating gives CASSPDPSGLTDTQYF.

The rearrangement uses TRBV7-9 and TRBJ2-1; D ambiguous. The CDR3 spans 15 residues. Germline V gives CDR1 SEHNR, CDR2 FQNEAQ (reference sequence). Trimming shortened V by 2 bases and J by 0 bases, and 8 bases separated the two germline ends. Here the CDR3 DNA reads TGTGCCAGCAGCTTAAAGTTCAGCTCCTACAATGAGCAGTTCTTC. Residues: CASSLKFSSYNEQFF.

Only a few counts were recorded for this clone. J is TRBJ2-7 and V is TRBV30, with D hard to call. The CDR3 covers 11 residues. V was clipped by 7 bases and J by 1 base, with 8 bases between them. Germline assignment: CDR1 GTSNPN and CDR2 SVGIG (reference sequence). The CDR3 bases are TGTGCCTTGGGATCTTCCTACGAGCAGTACTTC. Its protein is CALGSSYEQYF. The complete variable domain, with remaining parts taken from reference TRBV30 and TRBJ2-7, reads SQTIHQWPATLVQPVGSPLSLECTVEGTSNPNLYWYRQAAGRGLQLLFYSVGIGQISSEVPQNLSASRPQDRQFILSSKKLLLSDSGFYLCALGSSYEQYFGPGTRLTVT.

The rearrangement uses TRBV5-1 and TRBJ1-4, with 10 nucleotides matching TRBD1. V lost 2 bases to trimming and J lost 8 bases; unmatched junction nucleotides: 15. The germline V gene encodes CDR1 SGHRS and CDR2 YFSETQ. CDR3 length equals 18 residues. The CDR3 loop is CASSFRDRGLGAGEKLFF. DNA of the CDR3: TGCGCCAGCAGCTTCCGGGACAGGGGTCTTGGGGCCGGGGAAAAACTGTTTTTT.

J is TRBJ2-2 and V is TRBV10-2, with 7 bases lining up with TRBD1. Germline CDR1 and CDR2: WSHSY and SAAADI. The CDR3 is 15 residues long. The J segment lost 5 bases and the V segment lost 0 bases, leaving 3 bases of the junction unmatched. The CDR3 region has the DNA TGCGCCAGCAGTGAGTCGTTGACAGGGACCGGGGAGCTGTTTTTT. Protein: CASSESLTGTGELFF.